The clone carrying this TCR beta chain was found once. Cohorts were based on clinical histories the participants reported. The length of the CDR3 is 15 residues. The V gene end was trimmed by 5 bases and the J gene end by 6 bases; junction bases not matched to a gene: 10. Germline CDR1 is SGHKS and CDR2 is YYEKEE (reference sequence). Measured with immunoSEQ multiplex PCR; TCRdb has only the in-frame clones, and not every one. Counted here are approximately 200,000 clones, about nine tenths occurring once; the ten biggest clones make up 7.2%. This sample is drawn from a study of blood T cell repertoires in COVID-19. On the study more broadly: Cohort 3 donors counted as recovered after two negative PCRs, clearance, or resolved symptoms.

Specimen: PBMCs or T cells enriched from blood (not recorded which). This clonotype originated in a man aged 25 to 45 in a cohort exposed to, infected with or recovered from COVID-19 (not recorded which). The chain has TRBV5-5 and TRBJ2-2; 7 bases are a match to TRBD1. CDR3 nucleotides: TGTGCCAGCAGTCTTGACAGGGCCGCGGCCGGGGAGCTGTTTTTT. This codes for CASSLDRAAAGELFF.